The 17 T cell receptor delta chains presented below share a single source sample, sequenced in a study of gamma-delta chains in newborns, infants, children (dated by TCRdb to the late 2010s). Reads for this sample came from an Illumina MiSeq. Public reads were reanalyzed in TCRdb with CATT, and rows carrying the same DNA were merged afterwards. This sample has thousands of delta-chain clones in its table, and approximately 2% of those were observed once. The ten largest clones capture 11% to 15% of the sample. The sample consisted of blood. These receptor sequences come from a child who was a newborn, infant or young child, either healthy, febrile or measles-vaccinated (not recorded which).

With respect to this clone: The protein recorded in TCRdb matches a much larger clone and deviates from this DNA's translation at residue 16, suggesting a read error; the protein here is obtained by translating the DNA. The rearrangement uses TRDV2 and TRDJ3; possible D gene TRDD3, 6 bases. The CDR3 contains 18 residues. CDR1 GEAIGNYY and CDR2 EKD come from the germline V gene. The CDR3 DNA is TGTGCCTGTGACACCGGGGGACCACTGACCTGGGACACCCGACAGGTGTTTTTC. This encodes CACDTGGPLTWDTRQVFF.

In regard to this clone: The protein TCRdb lists belongs to a much larger clone and differs from this DNA's translation at residue 8, which points to a read error; the protein shown is made from the DNA. The chain has TRDV2 and TRDJ3; maybe TRDD3 (6 bases). The CDR3 totals 17 residues. Germline CDR1 is GEAIGNYY and CDR2 is EKD. V gave up 0 bases and J gave up 5 bases, with 13 bases separating them. DNA of the CDR3: TGTGCCTGTGACACCAAGGGGATGCGAAGGGACACCCGACAGATGTTTTTC. Protein: CACDTKGMRRDTRQMFF.

In this sample, this clone turned up a few times. A far larger clone is one base from this, pointing to a likely read error. Other DNA sequences in this sample translate to the same CDR3. The rearrangement joins TRDV2 to TRDJ1; 7 bases match TRDD3. CDR1 GEAIGNYY and CDR2 EKD come from the germline V gene. The length of the CDR3 is 15 residues. Germline trimming cut 2 bases from V and 0 bases from J; bases unmatched to any gene: 5. This chain's CDR3 is CACDKLGRYTDKLIF. CDR3 coding DNA: TGTGCCTGTGACAAACTGGGGCGATACACCGATAAACTCATCTTT.

Note on this clone: The protein that TCRdb holds for this DNA derives from a much larger clone and differs from the translated DNA at residue 5, which likely indicates a read error; the protein shown here is translated from the DNA. The gene calls are TRDV3 and TRDJ1, with 7 bases fitting TRDD3. The CDR3 is made up of 14 amino acids. The germline V gene encodes CDR1 TVYSNPD and CDR2 GDNSRS (reference sequence). With V trimmed by 5 bases and J by 0 bases, 9 bases remained unmatched. The DNA of the CDR3 is TGTGCCCTGGGGGGCACGCCCCACACCGATAAACTCATCTTT. Translating it yields CALGGTPHTDKLIF.

Concerning this clone: The protein given by TCRdb reflects a much larger clone and differs at residue 3 from this DNA's translation, likely from a read error; the protein shown is the DNA's translation. The V call is TRDV2, the J call TRDJ3, with 8 positions matching TRDD3. Looked up from germline, CDR1 is GEAIGNYY and CDR2 is EKD. This CDR3 is built from 19 residues. Written as DNA, the CDR3 is TGTGCCCGTGACACCTGGGGGACCTTGAGCTCCTGGGACACCCGACAGATGTTTTTC. Translated: CARDTWGTLSSWDTRQMFF.

The V gene is TRDV2, the J gene TRDJ2, with TRDD3 identical over 12 bases. V was clipped by 3 bases and J by 4 bases; unmatched bases: 5. Per the germline V gene, CDR1 is GEAIGNYY and CDR2 is EKD. The CDR3 extends over 16 amino acids. CDR3 DNA: TGTGCCTGTGACGTACTGGGGGATACAGGGACAGCACAACTCTTCTTT. Translated, it gives CACDVLGDTGTAQLFF.

Note on this clone: The mismatch at residue 6 between this DNA's translation and the TCRdb protein of a much larger clone likely reflects a read error; the protein shown is translated from the DNA. The rearrangement uses TRDV2 and TRDJ3; possible D gene TRDD3, 6 bases. Germline V lookup: CDR1 GEAIGNYY, CDR2 EKD. The CDR3 is made up of 17 amino acids. V was shortened by 0 bases and J by 0 bases, with 8 bases between the two germline ends. CDR3: CACDTRDSSWDTRQMFF. For the CDR3, the DNA is TGTGCCTGTGACACCCGGGATAGCTCCTGGGACACCCGACAGATGTTTTTC.

This clone was detected a few times. This DNA translates differently at residue 13 from the TCRdb protein, which is that of a much larger clone; a read error is likely, and the protein shown is the DNA's own translation. The chain joins TRDV2 to TRDJ3; TRDD3 aligns across 9 bases. The length of the CDR3 is 19 residues. Germline CDR1 GEAIGNYY, CDR2 EKD. CDR3 protein: CACDTLNWGSSWGTRQMFF. In DNA, the CDR3 is TGTGCCTGTGACACGTTGAACTGGGGGAGCTCCTGGGGCACCCGACAGATGTTTTTC.

Of note for this clone: The mismatch at residue 9 between this DNA's translation and the TCRdb protein of a much larger clone likely reflects a read error; the protein shown is translated from the DNA. This chain joins TRDV1 and TRDJ1; 10 bases map to TRDD3. Germline lookup yields CDR1 TSWWSYY and CDR2 QGS. V lost 0 bases and J lost 2; bases outside the gene matches: 15. The CDR3 is 20 residues long. DNA for the CDR3: TGTGCTCTTGGGGAACTAGGATGCGACGGTCTGGGGGATAAGACCGATAAACTCATCTTT. Translation gives CALGELGCDGLGDKTDKLIF.

Comments on this clone: This sequence is one base from a far larger clone and is likely a read error. The same CDR3 also results from other DNA sequences found in this sample. V and J are TRDV2 and TRDJ3; 10 bases line up with TRDD3. Germline V gene sequence: CDR1 GEAIGNYY, CDR2 EKD. The CDR3 contains 17 residues. The CDR3 DNA follows: TGTGCCTGTGACGAACTGGGGGATTCCTGGGACACCCGACAAATGTTTTTC. It yields the protein CACDELGDSWDTRQMFF.

About this clone itself: The protein TCRdb gives is from a much larger clone and does not agree with this DNA's translation at residues 5 and 6, likely a read error; the protein shown here comes from the DNA. This chain uses TRDV2 with TRDJ3; 10 bases are shared with TRDD3. Germline V gene lookup returns CDR1 GEAIGNYY and CDR2 EKD. This CDR3 spans 20 amino acids. Trimming cost V 3 bases and J 0 bases; bases outside gene matches: 10. The CDR3 region is CACDGPGDTRSSWDTRQMFF. The CDR3 region has the DNA TGTGCCTGTGACGGACCGGGGGATACGCGGAGCTCCTGGGACACCCGACAGATGTTTTTC.

In this sample, this clone is medium-sized. Being one base from a much bigger clone, this may be a read error. Other DNA sequences in this sample translate to the same CDR3. The gene calls are TRDV2 and TRDJ3; TRDD3 is a possible D gene (5 bases). Between the trimmed V and J ends, which lost 0 bases and 0 bases, there was a span of 14 bases. Germline V gene sequence: CDR1 GEAIGNYY, CDR2 EKD. The CDR3 covers 19 residues. The CDR3, as DNA: TGTGCCTGTGACACCTTAGGGGAAGCGGGCTCCTGGGACACCCGACAGATGTTTTTC. It codes for CACDTLGEAGSWDTRQMFF.

This clone was seen a few times. This sequence is one base from a far larger clone and is likely a read error. Other DNA sequences in the sample encode the same CDR3. The chain couples TRDV1 to TRDJ1; D remains ambiguous. Trimming shortened V by 0 bases and J by 3 bases, and 17 bases separated the two germline ends. Per the germline V gene, CDR1 is TSWWSYY and CDR2 is QGS. The CDR3 spans 17 residues. Here the CDR3 DNA reads TGTGCTCTTGGGGAACTAGGAAAAGTTACAGAGGCCGATAAACTCATCTTT. It codes for CALGELGKVTEADKLIF.

This clone has just a few counts. TCRdb's protein, taken from a much larger clone, differs from this DNA's translation at residue 15, likely owing to a read error; the protein displayed comes from the DNA. The V call is TRDV2, the J call TRDJ3; perhaps TRDD3 as D (6 bases). This CDR3 is 18 amino acids long. Germline CDR1 is GEAIGNYY and CDR2 is EKD. The CDR3 loop reads CACDTGYLFSWDTRKMFF. In DNA form, the CDR3 reads TGTGCCTGTGACACCGGATACCTCTTCTCCTGGGACACCCGAAAGATGTTTTTC.

This clone was observed a handful of times. A read error is possible here, since a much larger clone lies one base away. V and J are TRDV1 and TRDJ3; TRDD3 agrees at 8 bases. The CDR3 sequence is 24 residues long. V lost 0 bases to trimming and J lost 0 bases; unmatched junction nucleotides: 19. CDR1 TSWWSYY and CDR2 QGS come from the germline V gene. The CDR3 is CALGELPPPSPGDMGSWDTRQMFF. The CDR3 DNA reads as TGTGCTCTTGGGGAACTCCCCCCCCCCTCACCGGGGGATATGGGCTCCTGGGACACCCGACAGATGTTTTTC.

This clone was counted only a few times. This probably arose from a read error, given a far larger clone one base away. Different DNA sequences within this sample yield the same CDR3. The chain uses TRDV1 and TRDJ1, with TRDD3 as a possible D gene (7 bases). The CDR3 sequence is 19 residues long. In germline, CDR1 is TSWWSYY, CDR2 QGS. The CDR3 protein is CALGEPRTSLLGYTDKLIF. The CDR3 DNA reads as TGTGCTCTTGGGGAACCCCGAACTTCCTTACTGGGGTACACCGACAAACTCATCTTT.

About this clone itself: A read error may explain this, as a much larger clone is one base away. The sample contains more than one DNA sequence encoding this CDR3. This sequence joins TRDV1 and TRDJ1, with a weak D call TRDD3 (7 bases). The germline CDR1 and CDR2 sequences are TSWWSYY and QGS. CDR3 length: 17 amino acids. The CDR3 DNA sequence: TGTGCCCTTGGGGTCCTTCCCTCGGGGGGATACACCGATAAACTCATCTTT. Protein product: CALGVLPSGGYTDKLIF.